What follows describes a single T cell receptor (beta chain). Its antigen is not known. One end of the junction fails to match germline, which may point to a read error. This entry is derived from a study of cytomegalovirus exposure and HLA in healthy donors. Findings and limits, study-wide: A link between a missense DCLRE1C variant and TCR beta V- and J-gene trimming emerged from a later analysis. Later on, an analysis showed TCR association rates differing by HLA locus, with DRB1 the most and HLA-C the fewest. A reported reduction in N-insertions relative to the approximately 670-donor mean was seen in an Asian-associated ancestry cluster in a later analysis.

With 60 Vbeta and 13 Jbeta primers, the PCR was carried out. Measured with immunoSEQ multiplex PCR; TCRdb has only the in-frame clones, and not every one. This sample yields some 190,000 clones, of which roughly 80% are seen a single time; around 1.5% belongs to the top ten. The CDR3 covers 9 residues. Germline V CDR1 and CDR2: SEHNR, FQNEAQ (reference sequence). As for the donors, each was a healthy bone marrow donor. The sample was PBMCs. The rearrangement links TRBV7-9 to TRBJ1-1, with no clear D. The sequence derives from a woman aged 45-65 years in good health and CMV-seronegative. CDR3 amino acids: CSSSPGAFF. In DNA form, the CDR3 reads TGTTCCAGCAGCCCGGGAGCTTTCTTT.